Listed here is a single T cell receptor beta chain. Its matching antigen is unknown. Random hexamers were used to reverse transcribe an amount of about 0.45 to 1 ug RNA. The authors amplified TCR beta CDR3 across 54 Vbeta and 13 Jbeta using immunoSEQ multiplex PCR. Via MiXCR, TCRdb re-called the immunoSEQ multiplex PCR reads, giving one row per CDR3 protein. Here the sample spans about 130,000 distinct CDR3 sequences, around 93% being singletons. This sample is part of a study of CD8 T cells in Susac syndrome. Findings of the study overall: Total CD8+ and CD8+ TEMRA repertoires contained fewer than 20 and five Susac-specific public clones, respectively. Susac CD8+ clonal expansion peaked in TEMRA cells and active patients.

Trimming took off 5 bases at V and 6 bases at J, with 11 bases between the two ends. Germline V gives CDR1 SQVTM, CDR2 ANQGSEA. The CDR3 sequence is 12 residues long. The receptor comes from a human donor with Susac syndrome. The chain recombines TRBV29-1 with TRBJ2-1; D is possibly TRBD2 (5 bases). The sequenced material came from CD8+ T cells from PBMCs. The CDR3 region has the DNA TGCAGCGTTTCGGGGTCCATCAATGAGCAGTTCTTC. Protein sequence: CSVSGSINEQFF.